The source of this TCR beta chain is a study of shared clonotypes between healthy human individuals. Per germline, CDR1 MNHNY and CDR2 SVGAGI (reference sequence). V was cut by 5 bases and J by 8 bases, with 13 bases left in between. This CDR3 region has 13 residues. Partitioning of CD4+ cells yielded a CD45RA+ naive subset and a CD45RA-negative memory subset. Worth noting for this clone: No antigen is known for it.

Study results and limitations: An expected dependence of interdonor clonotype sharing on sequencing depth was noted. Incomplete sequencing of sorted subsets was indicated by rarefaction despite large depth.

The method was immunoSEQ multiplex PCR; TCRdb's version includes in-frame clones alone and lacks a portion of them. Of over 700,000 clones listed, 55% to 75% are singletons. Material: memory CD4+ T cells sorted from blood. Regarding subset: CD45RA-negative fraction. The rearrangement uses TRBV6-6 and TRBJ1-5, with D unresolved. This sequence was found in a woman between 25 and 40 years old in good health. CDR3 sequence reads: CASSPPAVEPQHF. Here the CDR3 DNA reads TGTGCCAGCAGTCCCCCGGCGGTTGAGCCCCAGCATTTT.